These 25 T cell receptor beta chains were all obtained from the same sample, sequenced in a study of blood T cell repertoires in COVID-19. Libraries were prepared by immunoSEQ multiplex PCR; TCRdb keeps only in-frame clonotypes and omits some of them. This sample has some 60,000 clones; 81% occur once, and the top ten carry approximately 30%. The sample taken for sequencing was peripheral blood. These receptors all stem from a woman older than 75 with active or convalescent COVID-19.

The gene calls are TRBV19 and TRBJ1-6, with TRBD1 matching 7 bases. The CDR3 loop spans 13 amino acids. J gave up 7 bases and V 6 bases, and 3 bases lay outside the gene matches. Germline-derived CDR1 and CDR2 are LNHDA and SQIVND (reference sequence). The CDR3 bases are TGTGCCAGTAGCGGACAGGAGAATTCACCCCTCCACTTT. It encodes CASSGQENSPLHF. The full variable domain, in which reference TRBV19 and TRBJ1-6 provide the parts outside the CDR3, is DGGITQSPKYLFRKEGQNVTLSCEQNLNHDAMYWYRQDPGQGLRLIYYSQIVNDFQKGDIAEGYSVSREKKESFPLTVTSAQKNPTAFYLCASSGQENSPLHFGNGTRLTVT.

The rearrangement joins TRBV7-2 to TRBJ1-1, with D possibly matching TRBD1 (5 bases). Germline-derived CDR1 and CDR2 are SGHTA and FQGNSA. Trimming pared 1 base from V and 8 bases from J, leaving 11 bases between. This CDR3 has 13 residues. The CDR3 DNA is TGTGCCAGCAGCTTAGGGAGACAGTTAGAAGCTTTCTTT. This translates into CASSLGRQLEAFF.

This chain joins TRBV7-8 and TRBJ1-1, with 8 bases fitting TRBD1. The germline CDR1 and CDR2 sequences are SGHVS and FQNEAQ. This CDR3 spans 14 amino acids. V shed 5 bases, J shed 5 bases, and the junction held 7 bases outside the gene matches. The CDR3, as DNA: TGTGCCAGCAGCAACCAGGGGGCTACAACTGAAGCTTTCTTT. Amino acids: CASSNQGATTEAFF.

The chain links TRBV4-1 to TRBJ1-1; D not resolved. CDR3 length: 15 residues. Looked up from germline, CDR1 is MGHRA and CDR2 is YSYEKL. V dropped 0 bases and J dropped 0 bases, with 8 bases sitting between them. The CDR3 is CASSQEWPVNTEAFF. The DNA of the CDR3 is TGCGCCAGCAGCCAAGAATGGCCAGTGAACACTGAAGCTTTCTTT.

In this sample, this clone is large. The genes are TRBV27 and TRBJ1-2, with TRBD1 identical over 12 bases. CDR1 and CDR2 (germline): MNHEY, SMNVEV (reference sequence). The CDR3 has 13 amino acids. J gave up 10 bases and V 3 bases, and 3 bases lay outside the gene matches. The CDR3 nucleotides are TGTGCCAGCAGTTTTGGGACAGGGGGCGACTACACCTTC. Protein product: CASSFGTGGDYTF.

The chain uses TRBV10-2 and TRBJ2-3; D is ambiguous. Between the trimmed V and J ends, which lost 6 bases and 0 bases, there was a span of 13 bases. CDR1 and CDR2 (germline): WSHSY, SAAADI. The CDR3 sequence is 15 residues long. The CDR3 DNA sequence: TGCGCCAGCAGCTATAGAGTCTCTAGCACAGATACGCAGTATTTT. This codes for CASSYRVSSTDTQYF.

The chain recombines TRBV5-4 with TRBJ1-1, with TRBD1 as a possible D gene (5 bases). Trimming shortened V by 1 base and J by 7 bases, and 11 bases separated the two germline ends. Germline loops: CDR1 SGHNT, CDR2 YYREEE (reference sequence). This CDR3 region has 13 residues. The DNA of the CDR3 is TGTGCCAGCAGCTTGTCAGGGTATGGTGAAGCTTTCTTT. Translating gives CASSLSGYGEAFF.

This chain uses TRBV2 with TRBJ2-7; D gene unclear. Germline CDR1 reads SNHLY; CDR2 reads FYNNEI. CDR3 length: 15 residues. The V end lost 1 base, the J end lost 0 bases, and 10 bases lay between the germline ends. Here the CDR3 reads CASSEGEIGSYEQYF. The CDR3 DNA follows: TGTGCCAGCAGTGAAGGAGAAATTGGCTCCTACGAGCAGTACTTC.

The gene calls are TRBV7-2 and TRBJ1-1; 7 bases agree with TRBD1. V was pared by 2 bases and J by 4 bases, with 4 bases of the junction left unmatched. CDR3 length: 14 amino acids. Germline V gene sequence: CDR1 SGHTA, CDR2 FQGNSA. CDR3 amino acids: CASSLQGGGTEAFF. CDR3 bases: TGTGCCAGCAGCTTACAAGGGGGCGGCACTGAAGCTTTCTTT.

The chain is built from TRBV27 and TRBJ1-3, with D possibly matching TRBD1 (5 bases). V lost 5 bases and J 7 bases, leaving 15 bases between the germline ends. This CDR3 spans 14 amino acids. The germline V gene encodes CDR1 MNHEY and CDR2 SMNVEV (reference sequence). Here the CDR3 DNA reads TGTGCCAGCAGTAGCTGGACAAACGGTAACACCATATATTTT. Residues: CASSSWTNGNTIYF.

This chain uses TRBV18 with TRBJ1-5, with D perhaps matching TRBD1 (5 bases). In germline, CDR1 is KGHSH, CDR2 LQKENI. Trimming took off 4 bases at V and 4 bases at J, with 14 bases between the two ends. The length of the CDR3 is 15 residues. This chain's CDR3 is CASSQSAQGNQPQHF. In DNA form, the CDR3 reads TGTGCCAGCTCACAATCTGCCCAGGGTAATCAGCCCCAGCATTTT.

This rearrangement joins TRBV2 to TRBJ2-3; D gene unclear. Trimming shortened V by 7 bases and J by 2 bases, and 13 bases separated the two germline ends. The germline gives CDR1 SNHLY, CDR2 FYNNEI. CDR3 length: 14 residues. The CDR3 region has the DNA TGTGCCAGCATCGATACAAGAACCACAGATACGCAGTATTTT. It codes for CASIDTRTTDTQYF.

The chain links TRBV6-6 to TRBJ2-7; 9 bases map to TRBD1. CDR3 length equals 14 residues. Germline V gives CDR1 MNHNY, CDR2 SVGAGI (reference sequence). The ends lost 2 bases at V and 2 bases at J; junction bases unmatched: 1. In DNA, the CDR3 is TGTGCCAGCAGTTACGGGGACAGGGCCTACGAGCAGTACTTC. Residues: CASSYGDRAYEQYF.

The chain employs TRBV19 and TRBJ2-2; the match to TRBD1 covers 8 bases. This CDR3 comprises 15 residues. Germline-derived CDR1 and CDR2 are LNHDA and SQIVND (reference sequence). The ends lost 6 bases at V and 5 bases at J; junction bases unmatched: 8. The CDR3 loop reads CASRVQGAFTGELFF. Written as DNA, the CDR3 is TGTGCCAGTAGGGTCCAGGGGGCGTTTACCGGGGAGCTGTTTTTT.

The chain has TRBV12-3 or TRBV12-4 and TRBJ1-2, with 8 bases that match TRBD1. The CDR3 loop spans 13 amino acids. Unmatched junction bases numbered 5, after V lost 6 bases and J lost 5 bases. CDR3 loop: CASSGTGNYGYTF. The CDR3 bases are TGTGCCAGCAGCGGGACAGGAAATTATGGCTACACCTTC.

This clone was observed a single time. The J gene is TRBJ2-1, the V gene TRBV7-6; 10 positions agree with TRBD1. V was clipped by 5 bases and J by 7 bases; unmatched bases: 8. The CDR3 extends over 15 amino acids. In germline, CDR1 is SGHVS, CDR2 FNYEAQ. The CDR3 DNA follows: TGTGCCAGCAGCCTCACTGGACAGGGGGGAAATGAGCAGTTCTTC. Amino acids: CASSLTGQGGNEQFF.

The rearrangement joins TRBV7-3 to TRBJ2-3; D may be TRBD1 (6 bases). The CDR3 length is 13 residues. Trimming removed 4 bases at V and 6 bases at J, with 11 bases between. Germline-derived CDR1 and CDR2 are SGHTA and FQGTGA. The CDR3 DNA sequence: TGTGCCAGCAGCTCGCCAGGGGCCGATACGCAGTATTTT. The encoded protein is CASSSPGADTQYF.

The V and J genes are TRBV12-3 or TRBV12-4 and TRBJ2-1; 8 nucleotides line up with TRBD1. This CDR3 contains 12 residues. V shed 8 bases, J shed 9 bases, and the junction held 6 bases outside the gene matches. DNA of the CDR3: TGTGCCAGCGCCCGTACAGGGGGTGAGCAGTTCTTC. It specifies CASARTGGEQFF.

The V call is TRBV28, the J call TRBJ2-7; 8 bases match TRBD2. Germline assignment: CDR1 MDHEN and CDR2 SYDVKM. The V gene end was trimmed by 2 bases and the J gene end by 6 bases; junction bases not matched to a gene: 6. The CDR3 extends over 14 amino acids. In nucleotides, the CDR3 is TGTGCCAGCAGTTTAGGCCGGGGGGGGACCGAGCAGTACTTC. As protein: CASSLGRGGTEQYF.

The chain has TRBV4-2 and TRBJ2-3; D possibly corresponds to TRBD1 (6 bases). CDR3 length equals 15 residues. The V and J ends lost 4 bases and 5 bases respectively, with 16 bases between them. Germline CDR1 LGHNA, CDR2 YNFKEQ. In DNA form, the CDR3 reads TGTGCCAGCAGCCTAGACAGGCCCCAGGGAGATACGCAGTATTTT. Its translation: CASSLDRPQGDTQYF.

This CDR3 is CASSWTTNQPQHF. CDR3 DNA: TGTGCCAGCAGTTGGACAACTAATCAGCCCCAGCATTTT. The chain employs TRBV12-3 or TRBV12-4 and TRBJ1-5; D possibly corresponds to TRBD1 (5 bases). The V end lost 4 bases, the J end lost 4 bases, and 8 bases lay between the germline ends. The CDR3 sequence is 13 residues long.

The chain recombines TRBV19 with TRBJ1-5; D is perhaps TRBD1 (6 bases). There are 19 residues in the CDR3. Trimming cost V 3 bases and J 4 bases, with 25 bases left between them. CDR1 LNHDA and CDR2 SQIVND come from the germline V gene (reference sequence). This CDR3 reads CASSISHTRGHSMNQPQHF. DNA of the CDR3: TGTGCCAGTAGTATCTCCCACACTAGGGGACATTCGATGAATCAGCCCCAGCATTTT.

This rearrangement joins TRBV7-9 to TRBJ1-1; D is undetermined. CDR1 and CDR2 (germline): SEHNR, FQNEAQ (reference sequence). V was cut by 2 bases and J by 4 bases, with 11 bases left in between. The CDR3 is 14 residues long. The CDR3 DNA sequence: TGTGCCAGCAGCTTATCTCAGGCGGGCACTGAAGCTTTCTTT. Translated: CASSLSQAGTEAFF.

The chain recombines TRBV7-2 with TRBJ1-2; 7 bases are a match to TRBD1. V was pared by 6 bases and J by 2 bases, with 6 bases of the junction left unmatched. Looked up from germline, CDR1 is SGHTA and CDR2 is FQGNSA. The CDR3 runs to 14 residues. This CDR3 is CASRSDRDNYGYTF. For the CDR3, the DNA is TGTGCCAGCAGGTCCGACAGGGACAACTATGGCTACACCTTC.

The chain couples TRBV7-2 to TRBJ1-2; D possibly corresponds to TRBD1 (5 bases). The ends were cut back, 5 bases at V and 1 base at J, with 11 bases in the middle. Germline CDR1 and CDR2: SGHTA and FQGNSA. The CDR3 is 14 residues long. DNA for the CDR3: TGTGCCAGCAGCCCCGCCCAGGGTAACTATGGCTACACCTTC. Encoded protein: CASSPAQGNYGYTF.